A single sample gave rise to the 2 T cell receptor beta chains below, sequenced in a study of blood T cell repertoires in COVID-19. Clones were read by immunoSEQ multiplex PCR, and TCRdb kept only the in-frame ones, dropping some. Found here are over 50,000 clones, 76% of them singletons; the top ten hold about 6.4%. Sequenced sample: peripheral blood. The receptors originated from a woman aged 45-65 years with active or convalescent COVID-19.

The V gene is TRBV27, the J gene TRBJ1-5; 7 bases match TRBD1. The trim removed 5 bases at V and 9 bases at J, leaving 7 bases unmatched. The CDR3 runs 13 residues. CDR1 MNHEY and CDR2 SMNVEV come from the germline V gene (reference sequence). CDR3 amino acids: CASSEGAGGPQHF. As DNA, the CDR3 is TGTGCCAGCAGTGAGGGGGCGGGTGGGCCCCAGCATTTT.

The rearrangement links TRBV5-8 to TRBJ2-5; TRBD2 matches 8 bases. CDR1 is SGHTS and CDR2 is YDEGEE in the germline V gene. V was pared by 4 bases and J by 3 bases, with 8 bases of the junction left unmatched. The CDR3 is 15 amino acids. CDR3 nucleotide sequence: TGTGCCAGCAGCCCCGGGACTAGTCGTAAAGAGACCCAGTACTTC. It is translated as CASSPGTSRKETQYF.